These 6 T cell receptor beta chains originate from one sample sequenced in a study of patients and donors after allogeneic stem cell transplantation. TCRdb re-derived calls from the RT-PCR reads in MiXCR, one entry per CDR3 protein. The sample records under 170,000 distinct CDR3 sequences, about 40% being singletons. The sample consisted of blood, either unsorted or a sorted T cell fraction (not recorded which). The receptor set was obtained from a human donor who was either an allogeneic HSCT recipient or a stem cell or donor lymphocyte infusion donor (not recorded which). It is not recorded whose cells these are; they may come from a transplant donor.

This clonotype was detected only once. The chain joins TRBV4-3 to TRBJ2-4, with D unresolved. The CDR3 is 15 residues long. CDR1 and CDR2 (germline): LGHNA, YSLEER. The V and J ends lost 1 base and 2 bases respectively, with 9 bases between them. This chain's CDR3 is CASSQVGSPKNIQYF. In nucleotides, the CDR3 is TGCGCCAGCAGCCAAGTTGGTTCACCCAAAAACATTCAGTACTTC.

The V call is TRBV7-2, the J call TRBJ1-5; D unresolved. Germline V gene sequence: CDR1 SGHTA, CDR2 FQGNSA. Trimming pared 3 bases from V and 6 bases from J, leaving 6 bases between. The CDR3 sequence is 12 residues long. CDR3 protein: CASSFVGQPQHF. For the CDR3, the DNA is TGTGCCAGCAGCTTTGTAGGTCAGCCCCAGCATTTT.

This clonotype was detected many times. This rearrangement joins TRBV12-3 or TRBV12-4 to TRBJ1-1, with D hard to call. V lost 6 bases and J 5 bases, leaving 7 bases between the germline ends. The CDR3 is 11 amino acids. The CDR3 protein is CASSLRTEAFF. The CDR3 coding sequence is TGTGCCAGCAGCTTAAGGACTGAAGCTTTCTTT.

This clonotype has more than one count but fewer than ten. This chain's CDR3 is CASSFRTGNTGELFF. CDR3 nucleotides: TGTGCCAGCAGCTTTCGGACAGGGAACACCGGGGAGCTGTTTTTT. The rearrangement links TRBV11-1 to TRBJ2-2, with TRBD1 matching 7 bases. The V gene end was trimmed by 3 bases and the J gene end by 1 base; junction bases not matched to a gene: 2. The CDR3 sequence is 15 residues long. Germline V gives CDR1 SGHAT, CDR2 FQDESV (reference sequence).

This clonotype was seen once. This chain joins TRBV6-2 or TRBV6-3 and TRBJ1-2; 9 bases map to TRBD1. The V and J ends lost 2 bases and 5 bases, in that order; junction bases with no gene match: 6. CDR3 length: 15 residues. Germline V gives CDR1 MNHEY, CDR2 SVGEGT. CDR3 amino acids: CASSYGGQGMYGYTF. The CDR3 DNA reads as TGTGCCAGCAGTTACGGTGGACAGGGGATGTATGGCTACACCTTC.

This chain uses TRBV6-2 or TRBV6-3 with TRBJ1-1, with a tentative D call TRBD1 (5 bases). The CDR3 consists of 12 residues. The ends were cut back, 2 bases at V and 6 bases at J, with 7 bases in the middle. Germline loops: CDR1 MNHEY, CDR2 SVGEGT. CDR3: CASSYVGAEAFF. CDR3 in DNA: TGTGCCAGCAGTTACGTGGGGGCTGAAGCTTTCTTT.